Shown below are 23 T cell receptor beta chains from a single sample sequenced in a study of blood T cell repertoires in COVID-19. Clones were sequenced by immunoSEQ multiplex PCR, and TCRdb holds only the in-frame ones, with some missing. This table has 200,000 to 250,000 clones, around 87% appearing once. Sequencing used PBMCs or T cells enriched from blood (not recorded which). These receptors were taken from a man younger than 45 in a cohort exposed to, infected with or recovered from COVID-19 (not recorded which).

The V call is TRBV9, the J call TRBJ2-7; no firm D call. Germline loops: CDR1 SGDLS, CDR2 YYNGEE. This CDR3 contains 13 residues. V dropped 0 bases and J dropped 1 base, with 5 bases sitting between them. The CDR3 reads CASSVESSYEQYF. CDR3 bases: TGTGCCAGCAGCGTAGAGAGTTCCTACGAGCAGTACTTC.

The CDR3 spells CASSVEEGYGYTF. The CDR3 bases are TGTGCCAGCAGCGTAGAAGAGGGTTATGGCTACACCTTC. The chain links TRBV9 to TRBJ1-2; D not certain. Germline values: CDR1 SGDLS, CDR2 YYNGEE. This CDR3 region has 13 residues. Trimming pared 0 bases from V and 5 bases from J, leaving 8 bases between. Together with reference TRBV9 and TRBJ1-2, the CDR3 gives the full variable domain: DSGVTQTPKHLITATGQRVTLRCSPRSGDLSVYWYQQSLDQGLQFLIQYYNGEERAKGNILERFSAQQFPDLHSELNLSSLELGDSALYFCASSVEEGYGYTFGSGTRLTVV.

This rearrangement joins TRBV5-1 to TRBJ2-1, with 7 bases identical to TRBD1. With 2 bases clipped from V and 3 bases from J, the junction kept 2 bases outside the gene matches. CDR1 SGHRS and CDR2 YFSETQ come from the germline V gene. This CDR3 has 14 amino acids. The CDR3 DNA sequence: TGCGCCAGCAGCTTACAGGGGAACTACAATGAGCAGTTCTTC. Translating it yields CASSLQGNYNEQFF.

The J gene is TRBJ1-5, the V gene TRBV5-1, with unresolved D. Germline assignment: CDR1 SGHRS and CDR2 YFSETQ. CDR3 size: 15 residues. Deletions cut 0 bases from V and 10 bases from J, with 17 bases between. CDR3 region: CASSLGGGDGSPQHF. The CDR3 coding sequence is TGCGCCAGCAGCTTGGGGGGAGGTGATGGTAGTCCCCAGCATTTT. Full variable domain (missing parts from reference TRBV5-1 and TRBJ1-5): KAGVTQTPRYLIKTRGQQVTLSCSPISGHRSVSWYQQTPGQGLQFLFEYFSETQRNKGNFPGRFSGRQFSNSRSEMNVSTLELGDSALYLCASSLGGGDGSPQHFGDGTRLSIL.

In DNA, the CDR3 is TGTGCCAGCAGTCCTAGCACAGATACGCAGTATTTT. Amino acid sequence: CASSPSTDTQYF. This chain joins TRBV12-3 or TRBV12-4 and TRBJ2-3, with unresolved D. This CDR3 has 12 amino acids. V lost 5 bases and J 0 bases, leaving 3 bases between the germline ends.

Only one count was recorded for this clone. This chain joins TRBV4-2 and TRBJ1-4; maybe TRBD1 (5 bases). Germline CDR1 and CDR2: LGHNA and YNFKEQ. V lost 3 bases to trimming and J lost 11 bases, with 25 bases between them. The CDR3 covers 17 residues. The CDR3 bases are TGTGCCAGCAGCCAGGAACGACGGGGGGATTCTCAGAGGAAACTGTTTTTT. It specifies CASSQERRGDSQRKLFF.

The chain uses TRBV28 and TRBJ2-1, with TRBD2 matching over 8 bases. Germline V CDR1 and CDR2: MDHEN, SYDVKM. Trimming cost V 7 bases and J 7 bases; bases outside gene matches: 9. The CDR3 totals 14 residues. Here the CDR3 reads CASIGGLVRNEQFF. In DNA, the CDR3 is TGTGCCAGCATCGGGGGACTAGTTAGGAATGAGCAGTTCTTC.

This clone was detected only once. In nucleotides, the CDR3 is TGTGCCAGCAGTTTTAATTTGGGGCGTCAGCCCCAGCATTTT. Protein: CASSFNLGRQPQHF. V and J are TRBV27 and TRBJ1-5; tentative D call: TRBD1 (5 bases). The germline gives CDR1 MNHEY, CDR2 SMNVEV (reference sequence). V dropped 3 bases and J dropped 6 bases, with 12 bases sitting between them. The CDR3 consists of 14 residues.

The chain has TRBV28 and TRBJ1-2; D perhaps matches TRBD1 (6 bases). V gave up 7 bases and J gave up 5 bases, with 20 bases separating them. CDR1 and CDR2 from the germline V gene are MDHEN and SYDVKM. The CDR3 loop spans 15 amino acids. In DNA, the CDR3 is TGTGCCAGCACCAGGGGAGGGGTGGTGGTATATGGCTACACCTTC. This codes for CASTRGGVVVYGYTF.

The chain has TRBV19 and TRBJ2-1, with 10 bases lining up with TRBD1. V was clipped by 5 bases and J by 7 bases; unmatched bases: 11. The germline gives CDR1 LNHDA, CDR2 SQIVND (reference sequence). CDR3 length equals 16 residues. The CDR3 DNA reads as TGTGCCAGTAGTGGCCACAGGACAGGGGGTGCGAATGAGCAGTTCTTC. Translating it yields CASSGHRTGGANEQFF.

The chain is built from TRBV19 and TRBJ1-5, with D possibly matching TRBD1 (5 bases). CDR3 size: 15 residues. The V end was cut by 4 bases, the J end by 2 bases, with 12 bases between. Germline V gene lookup returns CDR1 LNHDA and CDR2 SQIVND (reference sequence). The CDR3 region is CASSTGILGNQPQHF. The CDR3 bases are TGTGCCAGTAGTACAGGGATTCTAGGCAATCAGCCCCAGCATTTT.

The chain carries TRBV5-4 and TRBJ2-2; D may be TRBD2 (5 bases). Trimming stripped 4 bases from V and 3 bases from J, with 10 bases between. Germline loops: CDR1 SGHNT, CDR2 YYREEE (reference sequence). The CDR3 has 14 residues. The CDR3 sequence: CASSPGRDTGELFF. In nucleotides, the CDR3 is TGTGCCAGCAGCCCGGGAAGGGACACCGGGGAGCTGTTTTTT.

The chain couples TRBV7-3 to TRBJ2-1; 9 nucleotides line up with TRBD2. Trimming at V came to 1 base and at J to 5 bases, leaving 6 bases not matched to a gene. The CDR3 covers 16 residues. The V gene's germline CDR1 is SGHTA and CDR2 FQGTGA. CDR3 in DNA: TGTGCCAGCAGCTTAAGTACTAGCGGGCGCAACAATGAGCAGTTCTTC. It encodes CASSLSTSGRNNEQFF.

This clone has just one count. The V gene is TRBV6-5, the J gene TRBJ1-2; TRBD1 agrees at 9 bases. Trimming cost V 6 bases and J 5 bases; bases outside gene matches: 10. Germline CDR1 reads MNHEY; CDR2 reads SVGAGI. The CDR3 length is 15 residues. The CDR3, as DNA: TGTGCCAGCAGCAAACAAACCGGGACAGGGTATGGCTACACCTTC. Amino acid sequence: CASSKQTGTGYGYTF.

This clone was counted a few times. The V call is TRBV7-2, the J call TRBJ1-5, with D perhaps TRBD1 (6 bases). Per the germline V gene, CDR1 is SGHTA and CDR2 is FQGNSA. The CDR3 contains 15 residues. V was shortened by 1 base and J by 5 bases, with 12 bases between the two germline ends. As DNA, the CDR3 is TGTGCCAGCAGCTTAGATCAGGGGAACGATCAGCCCCAGCATTTT. It codes for CASSLDQGNDQPQHF.

The V and J genes are TRBV11-2 and TRBJ2-7; D may be TRBD2 (5 bases). Germline V gives CDR1 SGHAT, CDR2 FQNNGV. The length of the CDR3 is 12 residues. Trimming shortened V by 2 bases and J by 6 bases, and 8 bases separated the two germline ends. CDR3 in amino acids: CASSLSSREQYF. The CDR3 coding sequence is TGTGCCAGCAGCTTATCTAGCCGCGAGCAGTACTTC.

This rearrangement joins TRBV29-1 to TRBJ2-2; TRBD1 matches 9 bases. Germline CDR1 is SQVTM and CDR2 is ANQGSEA. J gave up 7 bases and V 4 bases, and 16 bases lay outside the gene matches. The CDR3 is made up of 17 amino acids. The CDR3 is CSVADISGTGRGGELFF. CDR3 nucleotides: TGCAGCGTTGCCGACATTTCCGGGACAGGGCGTGGCGGGGAGCTGTTTTTT.

This clone was picked up one time. This rearrangement joins TRBV4-3 to TRBJ2-6, with TRBD1 identical over 7 bases. CDR3 length equals 18 residues. Germline assignment: CDR1 LGHNA and CDR2 YSLEER. The trim removed 3 bases at V and 0 bases at J, leaving 8 bases unmatched. CDR3 coding DNA: TGCGCCAGCAGCCATGAACAGGGGTCTAGCTCTGGGGCCAACGTCCTGACTTTC. Translated, it gives CASSHEQGSSSGANVLTF.

V is TRBV27 and J is TRBJ2-7; a weak D match, TRBD1 (6 bases). V was trimmed by 3 bases and J by 6 bases, leaving 18 bases between them. This CDR3 comprises 15 residues. Germline assignment: CDR1 MNHEY and CDR2 SMNVEV (reference sequence). CDR3 region: CASSFGDTSAREQYF. The DNA of the CDR3 is TGTGCCAGCAGTTTTGGGGACACCTCGGCCCGCGAGCAGTACTTC.

This clone was found once. The J gene is TRBJ2-7, the V gene TRBV27, with D possibly being TRBD1 (5 bases). Germline V gives CDR1 MNHEY, CDR2 SMNVEV (reference sequence). V shed 2 bases and J shed 2 bases, with 10 bases lying between them. The CDR3 is 14 residues long. The CDR3 DNA follows: TGTGCCAGCAGTTTAATCAGGGATGCCTACGAGCAGTACTTC. Translating it yields CASSLIRDAYEQYF.

J is TRBJ1-1 and V is TRBV2; D unclear. Looked up from germline, CDR1 is SNHLY and CDR2 is FYNNEI. V was pared by 6 bases and J by 3 bases, with 5 bases between. The CDR3 extends over 11 amino acids. CDR3 nucleotide sequence: TGTGCCAGCAGAGAGTACACTGAAGCTTTCTTT. The encoded protein is CASREYTEAFF. Looking up the rest from reference TRBV2 and TRBJ1-1 gives the full variable domain: EPEVTQTPSHQVTQMGQEVILRCVPISNHLYFYWYRQILGQKVEFLVSFYNNEISEKSEIFDDQFSVERPDGSNFTLKIRSTKLEDSAMYFCASREYTEAFFGQGTRLTVV.

This clone was found a few times. V gene TRBV10-1 combines with J gene TRBJ1-5; D gene ambiguous. Germline-derived CDR1 and CDR2 are WNHNN and SYGVQD (reference sequence). Deletions cut 4 bases from V and 6 bases from J, with 10 bases between. CDR3 length: 13 residues. CDR3 DNA sequence: TGCGCCAGCAGTGGTGGCCATTTTCAGCCCCAGCATTTT. It is translated as CASSGGHFQPQHF.

The CDR3 loop reads CASSLVMWNTEAFF. CDR3 bases: TGTGCCAGCAGCTTAGTTATGTGGAACACTGAAGCTTTCTTT. The chain carries TRBV11-2 and TRBJ1-1; D unclear. The CDR3 contains 14 residues. The germline V gene encodes CDR1 SGHAT and CDR2 FQNNGV. With 1 base removed from V and 1 base from J, the gap between germline ends came to 7 bases.